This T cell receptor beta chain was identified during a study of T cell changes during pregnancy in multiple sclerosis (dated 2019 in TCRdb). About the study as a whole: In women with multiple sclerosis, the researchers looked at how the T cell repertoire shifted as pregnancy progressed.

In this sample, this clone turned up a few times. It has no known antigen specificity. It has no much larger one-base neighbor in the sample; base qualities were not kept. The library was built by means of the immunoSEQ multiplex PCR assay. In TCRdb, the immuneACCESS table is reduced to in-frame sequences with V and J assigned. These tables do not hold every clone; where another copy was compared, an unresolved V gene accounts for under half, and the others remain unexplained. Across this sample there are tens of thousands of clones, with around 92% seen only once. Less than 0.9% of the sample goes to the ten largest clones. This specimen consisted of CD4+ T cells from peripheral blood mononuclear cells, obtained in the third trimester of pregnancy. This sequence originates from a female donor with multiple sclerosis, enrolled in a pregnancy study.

The CDR3 reads CASSQITGANYNEQFF. The DNA is as follows: TGTGCCAGCAGCCAAATAACGGGAGCGAACTACAATGAGCAGTTCTTC. The sequence links TRBV4-2 to TRBJ2-1, and perhaps TRBD2 as D gene, on 6 matching bases. For CDR1 and CDR2, the germline V gene lists LGHNA and YNFKEQ. The CDR3 covers 16 residues, taking in both the cysteine and the phenylalanine. Only the CDR3 DNA stays, 48 bases, in frame from base 1. V is cut by 2 bases and J by 3 bases, and the space between the germline ends is 14 bases.